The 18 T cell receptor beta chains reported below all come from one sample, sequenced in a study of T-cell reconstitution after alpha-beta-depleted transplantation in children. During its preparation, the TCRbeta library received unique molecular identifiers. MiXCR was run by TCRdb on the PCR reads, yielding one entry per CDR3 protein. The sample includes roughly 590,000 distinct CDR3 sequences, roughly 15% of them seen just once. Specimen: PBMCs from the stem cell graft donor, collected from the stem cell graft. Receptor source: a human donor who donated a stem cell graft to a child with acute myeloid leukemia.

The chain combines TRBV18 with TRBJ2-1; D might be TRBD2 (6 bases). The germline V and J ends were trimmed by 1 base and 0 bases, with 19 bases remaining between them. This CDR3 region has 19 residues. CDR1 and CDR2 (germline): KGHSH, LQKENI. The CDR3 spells CASSPRVWGEESSYNEQFF. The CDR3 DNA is TGTGCCAGCTCACCACGAGTGTGGGGGGAAGAGAGCTCCTACAATGAGCAGTTCTTC. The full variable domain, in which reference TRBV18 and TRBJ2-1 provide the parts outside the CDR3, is NAGVMQNPRHLVRRRGQEARLRCSPMKGHSHVYWYRQLPEEGLKFMVYLQKENIIDESGMPKERFSAEFPKEGPSILRIQQVVRGDSAAYFCASSPRVWGEESSYNEQFFGPGTRLTVL.

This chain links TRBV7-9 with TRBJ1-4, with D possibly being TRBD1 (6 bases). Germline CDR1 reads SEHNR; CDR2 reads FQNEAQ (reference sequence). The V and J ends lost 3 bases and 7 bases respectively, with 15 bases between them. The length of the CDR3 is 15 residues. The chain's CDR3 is CASSFAGANGEKLFF. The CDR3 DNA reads TGTGCCAGCAGCTTCGCAGGGGCGAACGGTGAAAAACTGTTTTTT.

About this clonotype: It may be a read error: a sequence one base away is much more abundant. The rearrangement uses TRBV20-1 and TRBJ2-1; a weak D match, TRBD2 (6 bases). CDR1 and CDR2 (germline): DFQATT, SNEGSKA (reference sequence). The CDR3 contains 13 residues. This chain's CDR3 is CGATTGGPNEQFF. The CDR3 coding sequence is TGCGGTGCGACCACCGGGGGTCCCAATGAGCAGTTCTTC.

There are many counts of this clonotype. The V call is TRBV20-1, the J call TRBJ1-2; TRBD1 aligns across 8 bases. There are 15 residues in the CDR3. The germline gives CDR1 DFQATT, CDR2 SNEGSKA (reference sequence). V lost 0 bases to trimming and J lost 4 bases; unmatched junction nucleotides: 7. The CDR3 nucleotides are TGCAGTGCTAGAGAGAGCGGACAGGGAATCTATGGCTACACCTTC. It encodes CSARESGQGIYGYTF.

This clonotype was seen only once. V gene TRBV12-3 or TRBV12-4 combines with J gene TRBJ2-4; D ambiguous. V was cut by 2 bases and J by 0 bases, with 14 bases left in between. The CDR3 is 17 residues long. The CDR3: CASSLRVEPLAKNIQYF. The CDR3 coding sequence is TGTGCCAGCAGTTTAAGGGTGGAACCACTAGCCAAAAACATTCAGTACTTC.

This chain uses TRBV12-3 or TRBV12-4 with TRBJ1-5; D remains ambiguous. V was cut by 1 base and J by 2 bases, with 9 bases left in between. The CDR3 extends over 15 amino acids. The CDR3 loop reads CASSLGLWGNQPQHF. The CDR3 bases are TGTGCCAGCAGTTTAGGCCTATGGGGCAATCAGCCCCAGCATTTT.

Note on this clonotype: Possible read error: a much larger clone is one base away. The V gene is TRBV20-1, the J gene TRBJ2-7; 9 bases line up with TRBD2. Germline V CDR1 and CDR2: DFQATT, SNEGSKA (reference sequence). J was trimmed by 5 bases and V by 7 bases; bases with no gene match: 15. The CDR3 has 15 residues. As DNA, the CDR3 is TGCAGTGTCACGGGACTAGCTTTACCTTCTCACGAGCAGTACTTC. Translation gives CSVTGLALPSHEQYF.

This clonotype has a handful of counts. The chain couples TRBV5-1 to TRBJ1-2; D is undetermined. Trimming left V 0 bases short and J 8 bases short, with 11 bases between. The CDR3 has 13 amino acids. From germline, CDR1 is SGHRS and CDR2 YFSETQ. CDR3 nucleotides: TGCGCCAGCAGCTTGGGAGGCCTACAGGGCTACACCTTC. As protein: CASSLGGLQGYTF. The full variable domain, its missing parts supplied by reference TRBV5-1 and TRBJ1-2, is KAGVTQTPRYLIKTRGQQVTLSCSPISGHRSVSWYQQTPGQGLQFLFEYFSETQRNKGNFPGRFSGRQFSNSRSEMNVSTLELGDSALYLCASSLGGLQGYTFGSGTRLTVV.

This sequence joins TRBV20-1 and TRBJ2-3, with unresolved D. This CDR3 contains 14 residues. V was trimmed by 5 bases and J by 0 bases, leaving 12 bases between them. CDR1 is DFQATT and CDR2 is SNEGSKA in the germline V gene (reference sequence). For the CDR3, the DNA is TGCAGTGCTCGTCAAGTCATCAGCACAGATACGCAGTATTTT. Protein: CSARQVISTDTQYF.

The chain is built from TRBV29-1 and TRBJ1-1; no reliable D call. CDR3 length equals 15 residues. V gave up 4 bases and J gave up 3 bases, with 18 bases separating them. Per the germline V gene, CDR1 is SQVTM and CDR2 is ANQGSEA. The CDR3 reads CSVGTFTLGHTEAFF. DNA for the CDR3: TGCAGCGTTGGGACTTTCACCCTCGGGCACACTGAAGCTTTCTTT.

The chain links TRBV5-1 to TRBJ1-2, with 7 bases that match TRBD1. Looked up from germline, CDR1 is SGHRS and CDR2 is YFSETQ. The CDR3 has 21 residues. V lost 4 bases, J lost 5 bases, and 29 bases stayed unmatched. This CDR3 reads CASSDSGTELSLRTDPYGYTF. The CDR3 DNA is TGCGCCAGCAGCGATTCCGGGACAGAGCTGAGTCTACGGACGGACCCGTATGGCTACACCTTC.

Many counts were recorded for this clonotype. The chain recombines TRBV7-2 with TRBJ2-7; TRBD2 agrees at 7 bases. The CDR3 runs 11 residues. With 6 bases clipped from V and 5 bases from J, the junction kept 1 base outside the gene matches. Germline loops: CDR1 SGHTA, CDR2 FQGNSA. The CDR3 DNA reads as TGTGCCAGCAGTCGGGGGGACGAGCAGTACTTC. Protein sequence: CASSRGDEQYF.

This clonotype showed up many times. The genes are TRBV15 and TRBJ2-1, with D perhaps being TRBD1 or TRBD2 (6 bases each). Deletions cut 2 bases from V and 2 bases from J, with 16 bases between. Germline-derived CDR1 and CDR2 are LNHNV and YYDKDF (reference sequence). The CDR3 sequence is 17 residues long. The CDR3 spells CATSRPDGGLTYNEQFF. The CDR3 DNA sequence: TGTGCCACCAGCAGACCCGATGGGGGGCTCACCTACAATGAGCAGTTCTTC. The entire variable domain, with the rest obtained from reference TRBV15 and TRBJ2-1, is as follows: DAMVIQNPRYQVTQFGKPVTLSCSQTLNHNVMYWYQQKSSQAPKLLFHYYDKDFNNEADTPDNFQSRRPNTSFCFLDIRSPGLGDTAMYLCATSRPDGGLTYNEQFFGPGTRLTVL.

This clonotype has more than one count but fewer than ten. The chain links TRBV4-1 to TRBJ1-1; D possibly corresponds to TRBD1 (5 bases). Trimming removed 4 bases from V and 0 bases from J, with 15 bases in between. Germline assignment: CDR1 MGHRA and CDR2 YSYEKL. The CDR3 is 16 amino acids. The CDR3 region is CASSPYGGGMNTEAFF. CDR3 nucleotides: TGCGCCAGCAGCCCTTACGGGGGGGGGATGAACACTGAAGCTTTCTTT.

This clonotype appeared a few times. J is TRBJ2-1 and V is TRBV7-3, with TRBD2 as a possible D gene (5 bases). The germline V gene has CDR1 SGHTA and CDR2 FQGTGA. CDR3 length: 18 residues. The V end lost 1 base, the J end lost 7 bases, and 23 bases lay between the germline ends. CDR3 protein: CASSLSPSRSHTVNEQFF. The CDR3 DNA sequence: TGTGCCAGCAGCTTAAGCCCTAGCAGGAGCCATACGGTGAATGAGCAGTTCTTC.

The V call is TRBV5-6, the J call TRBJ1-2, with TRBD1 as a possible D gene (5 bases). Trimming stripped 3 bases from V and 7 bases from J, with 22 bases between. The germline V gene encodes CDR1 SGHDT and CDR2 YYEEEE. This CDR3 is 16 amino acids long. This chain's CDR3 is CASSSSSGRSLGGYTF. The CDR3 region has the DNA TGTGCCAGCAGCTCATCTTCGGGACGGAGCTTGGGTGGCTACACCTTC.

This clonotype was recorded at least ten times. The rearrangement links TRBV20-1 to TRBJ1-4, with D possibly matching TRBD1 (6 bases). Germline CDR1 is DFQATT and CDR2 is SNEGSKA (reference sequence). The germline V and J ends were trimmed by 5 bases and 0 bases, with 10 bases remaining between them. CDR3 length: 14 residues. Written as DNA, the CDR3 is TGCAGTGCTCTCAGGGGCCCAACTAATGAAAAACTGTTTTTT. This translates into CSALRGPTNEKLFF.

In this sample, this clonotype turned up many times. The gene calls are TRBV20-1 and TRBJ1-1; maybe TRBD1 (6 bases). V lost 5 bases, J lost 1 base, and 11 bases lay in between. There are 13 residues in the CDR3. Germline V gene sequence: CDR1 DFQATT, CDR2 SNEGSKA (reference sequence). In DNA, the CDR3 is TGCAGTGCTCGCCAGGGGAAGAACACTGAAGCTTTCTTT. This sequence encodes CSARQGKNTEAFF.